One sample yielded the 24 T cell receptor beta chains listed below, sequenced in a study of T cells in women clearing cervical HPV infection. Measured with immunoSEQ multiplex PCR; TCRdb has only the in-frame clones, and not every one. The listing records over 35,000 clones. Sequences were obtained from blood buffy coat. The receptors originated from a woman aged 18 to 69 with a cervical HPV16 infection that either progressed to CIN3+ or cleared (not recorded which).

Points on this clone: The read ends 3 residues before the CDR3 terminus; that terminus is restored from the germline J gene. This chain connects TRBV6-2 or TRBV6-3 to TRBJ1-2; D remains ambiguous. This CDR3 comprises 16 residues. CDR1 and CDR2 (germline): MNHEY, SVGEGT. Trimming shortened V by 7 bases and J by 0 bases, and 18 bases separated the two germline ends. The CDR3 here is CASTNSPSNTNYGYTF. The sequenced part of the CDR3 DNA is TGTGCCAGCACCAACTCCCCTTCGAATACTAACTATGGC.

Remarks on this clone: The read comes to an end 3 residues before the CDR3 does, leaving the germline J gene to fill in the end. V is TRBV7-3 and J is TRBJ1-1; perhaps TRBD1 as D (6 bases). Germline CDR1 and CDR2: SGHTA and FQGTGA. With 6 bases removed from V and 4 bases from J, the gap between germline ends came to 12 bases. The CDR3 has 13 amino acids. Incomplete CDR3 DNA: TGTGCCAGCAGGTTACAGGGTAGCACTGAA. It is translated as CASRLQGSTE. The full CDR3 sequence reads CASRLQGSTEAFF.

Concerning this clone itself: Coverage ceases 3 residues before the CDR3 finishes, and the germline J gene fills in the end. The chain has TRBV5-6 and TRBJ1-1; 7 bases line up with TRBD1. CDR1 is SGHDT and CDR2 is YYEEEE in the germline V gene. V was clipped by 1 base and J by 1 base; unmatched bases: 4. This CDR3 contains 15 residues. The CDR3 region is CASSLLDRRNTEAFF. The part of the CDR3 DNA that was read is TGTGCCAGCAGCTTGCTGGACAGGCGGAACACTGAA.

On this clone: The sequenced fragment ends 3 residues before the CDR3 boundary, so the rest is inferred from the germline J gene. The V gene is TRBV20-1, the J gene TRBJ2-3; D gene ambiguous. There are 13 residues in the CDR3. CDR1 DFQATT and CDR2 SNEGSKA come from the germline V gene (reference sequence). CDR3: CSAREPPQETQYF. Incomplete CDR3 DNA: TGCAGTGCTAGAGAACCCCCACAAGAGACG.

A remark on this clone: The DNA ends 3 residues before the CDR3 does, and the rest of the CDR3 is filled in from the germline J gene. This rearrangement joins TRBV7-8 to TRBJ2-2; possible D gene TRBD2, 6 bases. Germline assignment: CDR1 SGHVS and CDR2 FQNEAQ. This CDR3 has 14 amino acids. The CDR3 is CASSFGVTREKLFF. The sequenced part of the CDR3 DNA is TGTGCCAGCAGCTTCGGTGTCACGCGGGAAAAG.

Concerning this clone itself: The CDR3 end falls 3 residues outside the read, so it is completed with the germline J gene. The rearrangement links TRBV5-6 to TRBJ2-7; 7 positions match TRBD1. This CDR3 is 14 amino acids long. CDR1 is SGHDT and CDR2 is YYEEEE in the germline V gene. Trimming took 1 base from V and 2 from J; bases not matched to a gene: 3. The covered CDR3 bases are TGTGCCAGCAGCTTGCTTCAGGGGGCCTACGAG. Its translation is CASSLLQGAYE. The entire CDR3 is CASSLLQGAYEQYF.

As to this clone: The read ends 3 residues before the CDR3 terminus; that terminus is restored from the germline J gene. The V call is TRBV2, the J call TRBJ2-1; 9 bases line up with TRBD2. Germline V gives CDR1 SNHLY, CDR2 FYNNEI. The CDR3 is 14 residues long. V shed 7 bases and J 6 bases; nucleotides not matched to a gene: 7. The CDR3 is CASTGTSTLNEQFF. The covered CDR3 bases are TGTGCCAGCACCGGGACTAGCACTCTCAATGAG.

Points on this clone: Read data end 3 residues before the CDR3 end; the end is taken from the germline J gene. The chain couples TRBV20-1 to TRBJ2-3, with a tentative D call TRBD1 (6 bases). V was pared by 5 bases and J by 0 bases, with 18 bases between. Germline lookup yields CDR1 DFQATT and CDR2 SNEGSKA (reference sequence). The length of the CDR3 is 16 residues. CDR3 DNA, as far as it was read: TGCAGTGCTCTCCCTGGGGACACTCATAGCACAGATACG. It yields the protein CSALPGDTHSTDT. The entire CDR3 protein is CSALPGDTHSTDTQYF.

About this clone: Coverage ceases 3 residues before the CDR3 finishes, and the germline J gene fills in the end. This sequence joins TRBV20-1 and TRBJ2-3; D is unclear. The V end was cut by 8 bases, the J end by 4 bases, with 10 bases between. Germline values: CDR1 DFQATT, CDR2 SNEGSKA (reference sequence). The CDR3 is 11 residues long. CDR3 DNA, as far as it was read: TGCAGTCCCCGTCCCCCAGATACG. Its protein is CSPRPPDT. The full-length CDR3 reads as CSPRPPDTQYF.

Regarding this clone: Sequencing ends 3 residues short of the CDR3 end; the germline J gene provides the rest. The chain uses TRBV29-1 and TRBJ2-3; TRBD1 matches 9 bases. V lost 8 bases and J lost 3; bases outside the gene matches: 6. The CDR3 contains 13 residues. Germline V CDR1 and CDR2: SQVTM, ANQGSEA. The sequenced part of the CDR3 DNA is TGCAGCTCAAGACAGGGGGGTACAGATACG. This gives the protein CSSRQGGTDT. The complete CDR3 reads CSSRQGGTDTQYF.

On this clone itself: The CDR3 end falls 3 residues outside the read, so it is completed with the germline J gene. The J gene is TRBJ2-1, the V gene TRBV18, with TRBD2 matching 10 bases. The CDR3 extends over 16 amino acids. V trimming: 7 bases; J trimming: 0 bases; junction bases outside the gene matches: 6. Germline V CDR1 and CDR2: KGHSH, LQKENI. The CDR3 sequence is CASLPGLASSYNEQFF. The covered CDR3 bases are TGTGCCAGCTTACCGGGACTAGCGTCCTCCTACAATGAG.

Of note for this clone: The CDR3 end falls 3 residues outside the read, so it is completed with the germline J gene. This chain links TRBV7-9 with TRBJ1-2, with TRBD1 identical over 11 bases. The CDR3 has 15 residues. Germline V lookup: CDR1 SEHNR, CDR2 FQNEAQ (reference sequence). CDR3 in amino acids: CASSWGTGGTYDYTF. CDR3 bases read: TGTGCCAGCAGCTGGGGGACAGGGGGAACCTACGAC.

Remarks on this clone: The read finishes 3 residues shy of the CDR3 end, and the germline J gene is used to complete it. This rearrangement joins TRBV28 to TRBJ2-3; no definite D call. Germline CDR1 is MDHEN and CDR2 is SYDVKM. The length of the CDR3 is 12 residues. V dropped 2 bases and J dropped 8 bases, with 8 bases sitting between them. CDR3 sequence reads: CASSLVQATQYF. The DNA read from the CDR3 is TGTGCCAGCAGTTTAGTCCAGGCTACG.

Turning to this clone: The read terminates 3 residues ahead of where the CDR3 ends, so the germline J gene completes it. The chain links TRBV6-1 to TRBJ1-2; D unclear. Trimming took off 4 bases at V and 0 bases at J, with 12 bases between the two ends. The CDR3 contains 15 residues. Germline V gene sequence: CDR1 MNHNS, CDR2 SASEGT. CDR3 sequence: CASSVSPLANYGYTF. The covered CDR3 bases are TGTGCCAGCAGTGTTAGTCCGTTAGCTAACTATGGC.

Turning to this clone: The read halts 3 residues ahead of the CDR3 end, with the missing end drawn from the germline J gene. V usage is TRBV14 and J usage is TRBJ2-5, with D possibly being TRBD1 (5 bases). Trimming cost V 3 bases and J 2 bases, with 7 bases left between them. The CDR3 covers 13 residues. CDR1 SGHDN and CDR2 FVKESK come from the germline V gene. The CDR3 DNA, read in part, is TGTGCCAGCAGCCAGGGGCAGCAAGAGACC. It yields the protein CASSQGQQET. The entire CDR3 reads CASSQGQQETQYF.

The covered CDR3 bases are TGTGCCAGCAGCTTGGTTTCCGGGGGAAATGAAAAA. Translation: CASSLVSGGNEK. The CDR3 in its entirety is CASSLVSGGNEKLFF. The rearrangement uses TRBV7-9 and TRBJ1-4, with D possibly TRBD1 on 5 matching bases. The missing CDR3 end, 3 residues past where the read stops, is filled in from the germline J gene. The germline CDR1 and CDR2 sequences are SEHNR and FQNEAQ (reference sequence). Trimming took 3 bases from V and 5 from J, leaving 13 bases between them. This CDR3 is 15 amino acids long. Full variable domain (outside the CDR3, taken from reference TRBV7-9 and TRBJ1-4): DTGVSQNPRHKITKRGQNVTFRCDPISEHNRLYWYRQTLGQGPEFLTYFQNEAQLEKSRLLSDRFSAERPKGSFSTLEIQRTEQGDSAMYLCASSLVSGGNEKLFFGSGTQLSVL.

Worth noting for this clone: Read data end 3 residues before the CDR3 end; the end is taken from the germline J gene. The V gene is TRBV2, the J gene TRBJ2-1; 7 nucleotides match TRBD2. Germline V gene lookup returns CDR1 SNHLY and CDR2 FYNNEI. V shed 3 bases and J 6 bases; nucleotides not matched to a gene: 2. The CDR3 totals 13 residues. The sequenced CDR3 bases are TGTGCCAGCAGTGAGACTAGCTTCAATGAG. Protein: CASSETSFNE. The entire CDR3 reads CASSETSFNEQFF.

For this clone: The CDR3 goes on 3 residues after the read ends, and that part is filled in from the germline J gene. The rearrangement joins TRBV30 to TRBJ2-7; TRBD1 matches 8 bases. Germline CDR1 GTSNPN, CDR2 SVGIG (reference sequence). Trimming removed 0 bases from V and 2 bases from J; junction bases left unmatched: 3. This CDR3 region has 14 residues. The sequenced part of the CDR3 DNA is TGTGCCTGGAGTGTACAGGGGGGAACCTACGAG. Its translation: CAWSVQGGTYE. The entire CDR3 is CAWSVQGGTYEQYF.

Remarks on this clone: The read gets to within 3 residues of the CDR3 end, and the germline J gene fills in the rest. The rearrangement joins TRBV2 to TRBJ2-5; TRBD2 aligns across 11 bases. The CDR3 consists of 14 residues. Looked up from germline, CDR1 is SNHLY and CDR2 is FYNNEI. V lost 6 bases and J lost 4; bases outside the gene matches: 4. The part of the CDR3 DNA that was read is TGTGCCAGCAGACTAGCGGGGGCAGCAGAGACC. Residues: CASRLAGAAET. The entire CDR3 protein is CASRLAGAAETQYF.

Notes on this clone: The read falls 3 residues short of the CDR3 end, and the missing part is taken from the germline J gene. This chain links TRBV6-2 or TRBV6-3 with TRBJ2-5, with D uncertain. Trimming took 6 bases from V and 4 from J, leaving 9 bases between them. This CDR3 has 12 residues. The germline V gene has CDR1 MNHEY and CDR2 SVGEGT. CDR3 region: CASSHPTETQYF. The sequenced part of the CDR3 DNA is TGTGCCAGCAGCCACCCTACAGAGACC.

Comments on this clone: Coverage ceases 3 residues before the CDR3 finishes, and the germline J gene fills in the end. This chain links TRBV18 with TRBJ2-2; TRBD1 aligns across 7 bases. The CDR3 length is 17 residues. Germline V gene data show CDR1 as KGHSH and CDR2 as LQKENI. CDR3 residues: CASSPPGQNLGNEKLFF. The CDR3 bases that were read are TGTGCCAGCTCACCCCCGGGACAGAACCTAGGAAATGAAAAG.

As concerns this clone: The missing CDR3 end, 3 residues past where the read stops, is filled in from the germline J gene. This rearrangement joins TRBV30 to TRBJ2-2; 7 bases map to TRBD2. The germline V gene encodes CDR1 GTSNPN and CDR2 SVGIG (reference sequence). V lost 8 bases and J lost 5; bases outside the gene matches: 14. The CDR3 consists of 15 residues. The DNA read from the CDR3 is TGTGCCGGGGGACCGGGACTAATCCTGACCGGGGAG. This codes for CAGGPGLILTGE. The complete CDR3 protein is CAGGPGLILTGELFF.

The covered CDR3 bases are TGTGCCAGCAGCGACAGGGGACAGCCC. Translating gives CASSDRGQP. The whole CDR3 sequence reads CASSDRGQPQHF. V is TRBV7-9 and J is TRBJ1-5; 8 positions match TRBD1. Coverage ceases 3 residues before the CDR3 finishes, and the germline J gene fills in the end. The ends lost 5 bases at V and 7 bases at J; junction bases unmatched: 1. Germline V gene sequence: CDR1 SEHNR, CDR2 FQNEAQ (reference sequence). The CDR3 sequence is 12 residues long.

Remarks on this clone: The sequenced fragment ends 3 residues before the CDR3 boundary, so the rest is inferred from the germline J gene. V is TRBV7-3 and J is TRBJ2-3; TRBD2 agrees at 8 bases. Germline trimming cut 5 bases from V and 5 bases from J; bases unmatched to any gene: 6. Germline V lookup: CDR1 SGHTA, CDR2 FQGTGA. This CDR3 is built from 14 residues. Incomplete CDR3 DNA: TGTGCCAGCAGCGCCAGCGGGGGTGAAGATACG. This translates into CASSASGGEDT. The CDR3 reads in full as CASSASGGEDTQYF.